Below, 18 T cell receptor beta chains from the same sample are listed, as sequenced in a study of blood T cell repertoires in COVID-19. The repertoire was sequenced with immunoSEQ multiplex PCR; TCRdb's copy has only in-frame clones and lacks some. The sample lists about 190,000 clones, approximately 90% occurring once. The specimen sequenced was peripheral blood. These receptors were taken from a woman in her 70s with COVID-19, enrolled during active disease.

The sample holds one count of this clone. The chain couples TRBV29-1 to TRBJ1-2; TRBD1 agrees at 7 bases. With 5 bases clipped from V and 4 bases from J, the junction kept 10 bases outside the gene matches. Per germline, CDR1 SQVTM and CDR2 ANQGSEA. The CDR3 consists of 14 residues. The CDR3 sequence: CSVYTGEGAYGYTF. CDR3 DNA sequence: TGCAGCGTTTATACAGGGGAAGGTGCCTATGGCTACACCTTC.

CDR3 protein: CASGISQNTEAFF. The CDR3 DNA reads TGTGCCAGCGGTATTAGTCAGAACACTGAAGCTTTCTTT. This chain uses TRBV7-2 with TRBJ1-1, with D uncertain. Germline V gives CDR1 SGHTA, CDR2 FQGNSA. Trimming removed 8 bases at V and 1 base at J, with 11 bases between. CDR3 size: 13 residues.

The genes are TRBV5-4 and TRBJ2-1, with D perhaps TRBD1 (6 bases). In germline, CDR1 is SGHNT, CDR2 YYREEE (reference sequence). The CDR3 consists of 16 residues. V dropped 0 bases and J dropped 0 bases, with 10 bases sitting between them. CDR3 region: CASSLATGSSYNEQFF. DNA for the CDR3: TGTGCCAGCAGCTTGGCCACAGGGAGCTCCTACAATGAGCAGTTCTTC.

J is TRBJ1-1 and V is TRBV6-2 or TRBV6-3; 9 bases fit TRBD1. CDR3 length equals 15 residues. The J segment lost 5 bases and the V segment lost 0 bases, leaving 4 bases of the junction unmatched. CDR1 and CDR2 from the germline V gene are MNHEY and SVGEGT. CDR3 sequence: CASSYSRQGGTEAFF. Written as DNA, the CDR3 is TGTGCCAGCAGTTACTCAAGACAGGGGGGGACTGAAGCTTTCTTT.

The chain couples TRBV18 to TRBJ2-1; TRBD2 aligns across 7 bases. The CDR3 runs 15 residues. J lost 5 bases, V lost 6 bases, and 10 bases had no gene match. The germline CDR1 and CDR2 sequences are KGHSH and LQKENI. CDR3 DNA sequence: TGTGCCAGCTCCAGGGAGGGGAGGCTCGACAATGAGCAGTTCTTC. Its protein product is CASSREGRLDNEQFF.

The table lists this clone with a few counts. The chain has TRBV6-1 and TRBJ2-7; D is unresolved. Trimming removed 0 bases at V and 5 bases at J, with 8 bases between. The germline gives CDR1 MNHNS, CDR2 SASEGT. This CDR3 region has 13 residues. The chain's CDR3 is CASSEARAHEQYF. The CDR3 coding sequence is TGTGCCAGCAGTGAAGCCCGAGCCCACGAGCAGTACTTC.

This chain connects TRBV19 to TRBJ2-1; 9 bases map to TRBD1. The V and J ends lost 4 bases and 10 bases, in that order; junction bases with no gene match: 14. Germline assignment: CDR1 LNHDA and CDR2 SQIVND (reference sequence). CDR3 size: 16 residues. The CDR3 DNA reads TGTGCCAGTAGTACCTCTCCGGGACAGGGTATCGGCGAGCAGTTCTTC. Amino acids: CASSTSPGQGIGEQFF.

V gene TRBV5-1 combines with J gene TRBJ1-2, with TRBD1 matching over 8 bases. CDR3 length equals 14 residues. Per the germline V gene, CDR1 is SGHRS and CDR2 is YFSETQ. The V gene end was trimmed by 4 bases and the J gene end by 2 bases; junction bases not matched to a gene: 4. The CDR3 DNA is TGCGCCAGCAGCATCGGACAGGGAAACTATGGCTACACCTTC. Protein sequence: CASSIGQGNYGYTF.

The rearrangement links TRBV27 to TRBJ2-3, with 8 bases matching TRBD2. From germline, CDR1 is MNHEY and CDR2 SMNVEV (reference sequence). The CDR3 covers 15 residues. Trimming at V came to 2 bases and at J to 4 bases, leaving 5 bases not matched to a gene. The CDR3 sequence is CASSLRAGVPDTQYF. DNA of the CDR3: TGTGCCAGCAGTTTAAGAGCGGGAGTCCCAGATACGCAGTATTTT.

This clone was recorded only once. This rearrangement joins TRBV14 to TRBJ2-5; D is ambiguous. Germline CDR1 SGHDN, CDR2 FVKESK. This CDR3 has 13 residues. V was trimmed by 4 bases and J by 9 bases, leaving 15 bases between them. This CDR3 reads CASSPQARLAQYF. CDR3 in DNA: TGTGCCAGCAGCCCCCAAGCCCGCCTCGCCCAGTACTTC.

This sequence joins TRBV7-2 and TRBJ2-1, with D possibly being TRBD1 (6 bases). CDR3 length: 15 amino acids. Germline CDR1 is SGHTA and CDR2 is FQGNSA. Trimming cost V 3 bases and J 2 bases, with 11 bases left between them. CDR3: CASSLQTGPYNEQFF. CDR3 coding DNA: TGTGCCAGCAGCTTGCAGACAGGCCCCTACAATGAGCAGTTCTTC.

V and J are TRBV6-1 and TRBJ2-7; D not resolved. Trimming took 0 bases from V and 2 from J, leaving 14 bases between them. Per germline, CDR1 MNHNS and CDR2 SASEGT. The CDR3 runs 16 residues. CDR3 sequence: CASSEALAAWPYEQYF. Written as DNA, the CDR3 is TGTGCCAGCAGTGAAGCCCTCGCAGCGTGGCCCTACGAGCAGTACTTC.

The chain combines TRBV11-2 with TRBJ2-7, with 7 bases aligning to TRBD1. After removal of 5 bases from V and 0 bases from J, the junction contained 7 bases not matched to a gene. The CDR3 contains 15 residues. CDR1 and CDR2 from the germline V gene are SGHAT and FQNNGV. The CDR3 here is CASSQGGSSSYEQYF. In DNA, the CDR3 is TGTGCCAGCAGCCAAGGGGGCTCGAGCTCCTACGAGCAGTACTTC.

The gene calls are TRBV6-2 or TRBV6-3 and TRBJ2-2, with 9 positions matching TRBD2. Trimming took 2 bases from V and 4 from J; bases not matched to a gene: 2. CDR3 length equals 15 residues. CDR1 and CDR2 from the germline V gene are MNHEY and SVGEGT. CDR3 DNA: TGTGCCAGCAGTTACGCGGGAGGGGGCACCGGGGAGCTGTTTTTT. Translated, it gives CASSYAGGGTGELFF.

This clone occurred once. V and J are TRBV6-2 or TRBV6-3 and TRBJ2-1; 12 nucleotides match TRBD2. J gave up 10 bases and V 4 bases, and 8 bases lay outside the gene matches. Germline values: CDR1 MNHEY, CDR2 SVGEGT. The CDR3 consists of 15 residues. The CDR3 loop reads CASSLTSGSGGEQFF. The DNA for the CDR3 is TGTGCCAGCAGTTTGACTAGCGGGAGTGGCGGGGAGCAGTTCTTC.

About this clone: This same CDR3 is encoded by further DNA sequences in the sample. This sequence joins TRBV3-1 (or the pseudogene TRBV3-2) and TRBJ2-5; 12 bases match TRBD2. The CDR3 runs 15 residues. Trimming cost V 1 base and J 3 bases; bases outside gene matches: 0. The germline gives CDR1 LGHDT, CDR2 YNNKEL (reference sequence). DNA of the CDR3: TGTGCCAGCAGCCAAGGGACTAGCGGGAAAGAGACCCAGTACTTC. It yields the protein CASSQGTSGKETQYF.

This chain joins TRBV6-2 or TRBV6-3 and TRBJ2-7; TRBD2 matches at 12 bases. Per germline, CDR1 MNHEY and CDR2 SVGEGT. The CDR3 extends over 15 amino acids. The J segment lost 3 bases and the V segment lost 0 bases, leaving 0 bases of the junction unmatched. CDR3 coding DNA: TGTGCCAGCAGTTACTCACTAGCGGGAGGCTACGAGCAGTACTTC. Its protein product is CASSYSLAGGYEQYF.

The chain uses TRBV12-3 or TRBV12-4 and TRBJ1-1; no clear D. The CDR3 has 13 residues. V lost 4 bases and J 1 base, leaving 7 bases between the germline ends. The DNA for the CDR3 is TGTGCCAGCAGTTCTGAGGGGAACACTGAAGCTTTCTTT. This sequence encodes CASSSEGNTEAFF.